This TCR beta chain was sequenced in a study of PD-1 blockade in classical Hodgkin lymphoma. Study-level findings and limits: Healthy donors reportedly exceeded newly diagnosed patients in baseline TCR diversity. Complete responders started with a diversity level that resembled newly diagnosed patients at baseline. CD4+ TCR diversity climbed significantly by C4D1, unlike CD8+ TCR diversity.

The CDR3 is 14 amino acids. Germline V gene data show CDR1 as KGHSH and CDR2 as LQKENI. The ends were cut back, 1 base at V and 2 bases at J, with 8 bases in the middle. Comments on this clone: Its antigen remains unidentified.

Sample time point: cycle 4 day 1 (C4D1), after more than five weeks of nivolumab. The patients all showed relapse after autologous stem cell transplantation, while their brentuximab vedotin exposure varied. TCRdb's table, derived via immunoSEQ multiplex PCR, lists solely in-frame clones and lacks some. Among around 92,000 clones listed, 75% to 85% were seen once. This sequence joins TRBV18 and TRBJ2-5, with no clear D. The material sequenced was peripheral blood mononuclear cells (PBMCs), taken before the fourth cycle of nivolumab. The receptor comes from a human donor with classical Hodgkin lymphoma. CDR3 coding DNA: TGTGCCAGCTCACCACGGGTCACACAAGAGACCCAGTACTTC. This translates into CASSPRVTQETQYF.